Below, 26 T cell receptor beta chains from the same sample are listed, as sequenced in a study of blood T cell repertoires in COVID-19. Sequenced by immunoSEQ multiplex PCR; TCRdb stores in-frame clones only, minus some. The table includes under 300,000 clones, roughly nine tenths detected once. The sample consisted of peripheral blood. These TCRs come from a man aged 18 to 29 with active or convalescent COVID-19.

The chain has TRBV6-1 and TRBJ1-1, with unresolved D. Germline loops: CDR1 MNHNS, CDR2 SASEGT. V was trimmed by 0 bases and J by 3 bases, leaving 8 bases between them. CDR3 size: 14 residues. The CDR3 coding sequence is TGTGCCAGCAGTGAAGCGTCCGGGGACACTGAAGCTTTCTTT. Its translation: CASSEASGDTEAFF.

The chain carries TRBV19 and TRBJ2-2; 11 bases agree with TRBD1. With V trimmed by 6 bases and J by 0 bases, 12 bases remained unmatched. Germline assignment: CDR1 LNHDA and CDR2 SQIVND (reference sequence). The CDR3 runs 19 residues. The CDR3: CASRNFGTGGPANTGELFF. Here the CDR3 DNA reads TGTGCCAGTAGGAATTTCGGGACAGGGGGACCCGCGAACACCGGGGAGCTGTTTTTT.

The CDR3 reads CASRGRADTTEQYF. CDR3 in DNA: TGTGCCAGCAGGGGCCGAGCCGATACCACCGAGCAGTACTTC. The chain links TRBV6-5 to TRBJ2-7; D not resolved. Per the germline V gene, CDR1 is MNHEY and CDR2 is SVGAGI. The CDR3 is 14 amino acids. Trimming cost V 6 bases and J 6 bases, with 18 bases left between them.

The J gene is TRBJ1-6, the V gene TRBV18; D unresolved. Germline CDR1 and CDR2: KGHSH and LQKENI. V lost 0 bases to trimming and J lost 12 bases, with 6 bases between them. The CDR3 covers 12 residues. The CDR3 DNA reads TGTGCCAGCTCACCACCGGGAGGACCCCTCCACTTT. Protein: CASSPPGGPLHF.

J is TRBJ2-5 and V is TRBV5-4, with TRBD2 matching over 8 bases. This CDR3 has 14 residues. V trimming: 5 bases; J trimming: 2 bases; junction bases outside the gene matches: 5. Germline values: CDR1 SGHNT, CDR2 YYREEE (reference sequence). Here the CDR3 reads CASSSIAGQETQYF. The CDR3 nucleotides read TGTGCCAGCAGTTCCATAGCGGGGCAAGAGACCCAGTACTTC.

The chain carries TRBV27 and TRBJ1-5; D remains ambiguous. The CDR3 is made up of 14 amino acids. Deletions cut 4 bases from V and 4 bases from J, with 11 bases between. Germline V lookup: CDR1 MNHEY, CDR2 SMNVEV (reference sequence). CDR3 amino acids: CASSYTYQNQPQHF. Here the CDR3 DNA reads TGTGCCAGCAGTTACACGTACCAAAATCAGCCCCAGCATTTT.

The genes are TRBV2 and TRBJ1-3; D gene uncertain. This CDR3 is built from 13 residues. Germline CDR1 and CDR2: SNHLY and FYNNEI. V shed 1 base and J shed 4 bases, with 5 bases lying between them. CDR3 region: CASSEVFGNTIYF. CDR3 DNA sequence: TGTGCCAGCAGTGAAGTCTTCGGAAACACCATATATTTT.

V is TRBV24-1 and J is TRBJ1-2; no reliable D call. CDR3 length: 14 amino acids. CDR1 and CDR2 (germline): KGHDR, SFDVKD. V lost 4 bases and J 9 bases, leaving 17 bases between the germline ends. CDR3 DNA: TGTGCCACCAGTGAAACAGCTTATGTACCCCGCTACACCTTC. Translation gives CATSETAYVPRYTF.

This clone has only one observation. V and J are TRBV5-4 and TRBJ2-1; the D is unclear. V dropped 4 bases and J dropped 6 bases, with 14 bases sitting between them. Germline V gene data show CDR1 as SGHNT and CDR2 as YYREEE (reference sequence). The CDR3 runs 14 residues. CDR3 DNA sequence: TGTGCCAGCAGCCCCCTCCCAGCGCCCAATGAGCAGTTCTTC. Translation gives CASSPLPAPNEQFF. Full variable domain (rest looked up from reference TRBV5-4 and TRBJ2-1): ETGVTQSPTHLIKTRGQQVTLRCSSQSGHNTVSWYQQALGQGPQFIFQYYREEENGRGNFPPRFSGLQFPNYSSELNVNALELDDSALYLCASSPLPAPNEQFFGPGTRLTVL.

The chain links TRBV28 to TRBJ2-5, with D tentatively TRBD2 (6 bases). The V end lost 3 bases, the J end lost 2 bases, and 10 bases lay between the germline ends. The CDR3 consists of 14 residues. Germline CDR1 reads MDHEN; CDR2 reads SYDVKM. This CDR3 is CASSFGGTQETQYF. CDR3 sequence (DNA): TGTGCCAGCAGTTTTGGGGGGACGCAAGAGACCCAGTACTTC.

This chain joins TRBV5-1 and TRBJ1-3; D may be TRBD1 (6 bases). Germline CDR1 reads SGHRS; CDR2 reads YFSETQ. Between the trimmed V and J ends, which lost 0 bases and 0 bases, there was a span of 13 bases. CDR3 length: 17 amino acids. CDR3 sequence: CASSLVTGVLSGNTIYF. The CDR3 bases are TGCGCCAGCAGCTTGGTGACAGGAGTCCTCTCTGGAAACACCATATATTTT.

The chain links TRBV6-5 to TRBJ1-5; no firm D call. The CDR3 is made up of 16 amino acids. V lost 0 bases and J lost 5, with 14 bases in between. Per germline, CDR1 MNHEY and CDR2 SVGAGI. CDR3 nucleotide sequence: TGTGCCAGCAGTTACTCTCCGGTTCGGGGAGATCAGCCCCAGCATTTT. This translates into CASSYSPVRGDQPQHF.

The chain combines TRBV4-1 with TRBJ2-5; 11 nucleotides line up with TRBD2. Germline values: CDR1 MGHRA, CDR2 YSYEKL. This CDR3 is 18 amino acids long. Trimming at V came to 0 bases and at J to 4 bases, leaving 10 bases not matched to a gene. CDR3 in amino acids: CASSQDRTSGFRSETQYF. Here the CDR3 DNA reads TGCGCCAGCAGCCAAGATCGGACTAGCGGGTTCCGTTCAGAGACCCAGTACTTC.

DNA of the CDR3: TGTGCCAGCAGCCCGACGGCGGACAGGGTGGGAGGCTACACCTTC. This gives the protein CASSPTADRVGGYTF. The chain couples TRBV5-4 to TRBJ1-2, with TRBD1 identical over 8 bases. The CDR3 spans 15 residues. Losses at the gene ends were 4 bases for V and 8 bases for J; bases not matched to a gene: 13. Germline V gene data show CDR1 as SGHNT and CDR2 as YYREEE (reference sequence).

This clone was observed a single time. V usage is TRBV18 and J usage is TRBJ2-1, with unresolved D. The V end lost 1 base, the J end lost 5 bases, and 6 bases lay between the germline ends. Germline CDR1 reads KGHSH; CDR2 reads LQKENI. This CDR3 spans 13 amino acids. The CDR3 nucleotides read TGTGCCAGCTCACCACGGGCCGACAATGAGCAGTTCTTC. Amino acid sequence: CASSPRADNEQFF.

The chain links TRBV7-9 to TRBJ1-5, with a possible D match to TRBD1 (5 bases). The germline V gene has CDR1 SEHNR and CDR2 FQNEAQ (reference sequence). Trimming took off 1 base at V and 11 bases at J, with 12 bases between the two ends. This CDR3 is built from 13 residues. The CDR3 region is CASSLVDSGAQHF. DNA for the CDR3: TGTGCCAGCAGCTTAGTCGACAGCGGGGCCCAGCATTTT.

The V and J genes are TRBV18 and TRBJ1-4, with 8 bases lining up with TRBD1. CDR3 length: 14 amino acids. CDR1 is KGHSH, CDR2 LQKENI, per germline. The junction had 3 bases not matched to a gene; V was cut back by 4 bases and J by 5 bases. The CDR3 here is CASSRNRGNEKLFF. CDR3 sequence (DNA): TGTGCCAGCTCACGTAACAGGGGGAATGAAAAACTGTTTTTT.

This clone has only a few counts. CDR3 region: CASSLTDRGYGNTIYF. The CDR3 coding sequence is TGTGCCAGCAGCTTGACGGACAGGGGCTATGGAAACACCATATATTTT. The V and J genes are TRBV5-5 and TRBJ1-3; TRBD1 agrees at 9 bases. Germline V CDR1 and CDR2: SGHKS, YYEKEE (reference sequence). The CDR3 spans 16 residues. Trimming removed 1 base from V and 3 bases from J; junction bases left unmatched: 5.

This chain connects TRBV7-3 to TRBJ2-3; D possibly corresponds to TRBD2 (6 bases). The CDR3 has 16 amino acids. V lost 4 bases and J 4 bases, leaving 18 bases between the germline ends. Looked up from germline, CDR1 is SGHTA and CDR2 is FQGTGA. The CDR3 region has the DNA TGTGCCAGCAGCTCCCGATCTCGGCCGGGGGCAGATACGCAGTATTTT. It encodes CASSSRSRPGADTQYF.

On this clone: It is unclear where the CDR3 begins or ends on the DNA, so no DNA is shown, and the CDR3 is as TCRdb lists it. The chain couples TRBV6-5 to TRBJ1-3. Both ends counted, the CDR3 spans 12 residues. The germline gives CDR1 MNHEY, CDR2 SVGAGI. The CDR3 loop reads CASSSSGDTIYF.

The V call is TRBV5-1, the J call TRBJ2-2; 7 bases align to TRBD1. V was pared by 0 bases and J by 6 bases, with 14 bases of the junction left unmatched. There are 18 residues in the CDR3. Germline CDR1 SGHRS, CDR2 YFSETQ. The CDR3 protein is CASSLEPFGPQGAGELFF. CDR3 DNA sequence: TGCGCCAGCAGCTTGGAACCTTTCGGACCCCAGGGGGCCGGGGAGCTGTTTTTT.

This chain joins TRBV11-3 and TRBJ2-7, with 11 bases lining up with TRBD2. V trimming: 3 bases; J trimming: 2 bases; junction bases outside the gene matches: 9. The CDR3 is made up of 17 amino acids. Germline values: CDR1 SGHNT, CDR2 YENEEA. The CDR3 region has the DNA TGTGCCAGCAGCTTCGCATGGACTAGCGGGTTGGCCTACGAGCAGTACTTC. As protein: CASSFAWTSGLAYEQYF. Based on the CDR3 plus reference TRBV11-3 and TRBJ2-7, the full variable domain is EAGVVQSPRYKIIEKKQPVAFWCNPISGHNTLYWYLQNLGQGPELLIRYENEEAVDDSQLPKDRFSAERLKGVDSTLKIQPAELGDSAVYLCASSFAWTSGLAYEQYFGPGTRLTVT.

Here the CDR3 reads CAITSPGQGRTGNTIYF. The CDR3 DNA reads TGTGCCATCACCAGTCCGGGACAGGGGCGCACTGGAAACACCATATATTTT. The chain is built from TRBV10-3 and TRBJ1-3; TRBD1 matches 10 bases. J lost 2 bases, V lost 7 bases, and 11 bases had no gene match. CDR1 is ENHRY and CDR2 is SYGVKD in the germline V gene. The CDR3 is 17 amino acids.

The chain joins TRBV6-6 to TRBJ2-1, with 7 positions matching TRBD2. The CDR3 extends over 14 amino acids. Germline assignment: CDR1 MNHNY and CDR2 SVGAGI (reference sequence). V dropped 8 bases and J dropped 8; count of bases not matched to a gene: 12. The CDR3 nucleotides read TGTGCCAGCCTTAATCGCGGGGGTAACTATGAGCAGTTCTTC. Residues: CASLNRGGNYEQFF.

The chain has TRBV19 and TRBJ2-3, with TRBD2 matching over 9 bases. The CDR3 contains 16 residues. V lost 4 bases and J lost 2; bases outside the gene matches: 7. Germline V gene sequence: CDR1 LNHDA, CDR2 SQIVND (reference sequence). Here the CDR3 reads CASSTASGALTDTQYF. CDR3 in DNA: TGTGCCAGTAGTACGGCTAGCGGGGCACTCACAGATACGCAGTATTTT.

The chain carries TRBV10-3 and TRBJ1-2; D is undetermined. CDR3 size: 13 residues. Germline values: CDR1 ENHRY, CDR2 SYGVKD. V lost 4 bases and J lost 4, with 10 bases in between. CDR3 DNA: TGTGCCATCAGTGTTGAGGAGGGCTATGGCTACACCTTC. Protein sequence: CAISVEEGYGYTF.